Following are 8 T cell receptor beta chains from one sample sequenced in a study of blood T cell repertoires in COVID-19. Libraries were prepared by immunoSEQ multiplex PCR; TCRdb keeps only in-frame clonotypes and omits some of them. The repertoire holds 300,000 to 450,000 clones, 88% seen once, with 1.2% in the top ten. The sequencing input was PBMCs or T cells enriched from blood (not recorded which). The source is a woman aged 18-29 years who had recovered from COVID-19.

The chain carries TRBV7-8 and TRBJ2-7; D possibly corresponds to TRBD1 (5 bases). The CDR3 length is 17 residues. Germline CDR1 reads SGHVS; CDR2 reads FQNEAQ. The V end lost 1 base, the J end lost 4 bases, and 20 bases lay between the germline ends. The CDR3 sequence is CASSLGRAVLGRYEQYF. CDR3 coding DNA: TGTGCCAGCAGCTTAGGAAGGGCGGTCTTGGGGCGGTACGAGCAGTACTTC.

This clone was found once. The gene calls are TRBV24-1 and TRBJ1-1, with D uncertain. Germline-derived CDR1 and CDR2 are KGHDR and SFDVKD. This CDR3 contains 14 residues. The V gene lost 4 bases and the J gene lost 1 base, with 9 bases spanning the gap. The CDR3 loop is CATSDSTPNTEAFF. For the CDR3, the DNA is TGTGCCACCAGTGACTCAACTCCGAACACTGAAGCTTTCTTT.

The chain joins TRBV2 to TRBJ1-4, with a weak D call TRBD1 (5 bases). V was pared by 6 bases and J by 3 bases, with 14 bases between. The germline V gene encodes CDR1 SNHLY and CDR2 FYNNEI. The CDR3 contains 15 residues. The CDR3 DNA sequence: TGTGCCAGCAGGGCTGAACAGGTCGCTAATGAAAAACTGTTTTTT. Amino acid sequence: CASRAEQVANEKLFF. The whole variable domain, filled in from reference TRBV2 and TRBJ1-4, reads EPEVTQTPSHQVTQMGQEVILRCVPISNHLYFYWYRQILGQKVEFLVSFYNNEISEKSEIFDDQFSVERPDGSNFTLKIRSTKLEDSAMYFCASRAEQVANEKLFFGSGTQLSVL.

The genes are TRBV27 and TRBJ1-4, with D unclear. V dropped 7 bases and J dropped 4 bases, with 10 bases sitting between them. Germline V lookup: CDR1 MNHEY, CDR2 SMNVEV (reference sequence). This CDR3 is built from 13 residues. The CDR3 reads CASKREDNEKLFF. The CDR3 coding sequence is TGTGCCAGCAAGCGGGAAGATAATGAAAAACTGTTTTTT. Variable domain in full (rest from reference TRBV27 and TRBJ1-4): EAQVTQNPRYLITVTGKKLTVTCSQNMNHEYMSWYRQDPGLGLRQIYYSMNVEVTDKGDVPEGYKVSRKEKRNFPLILESPSPNQTSLYFCASKREDNEKLFFGSGTQLSVL.

The rearrangement links TRBV2 to TRBJ1-1, with D possibly being TRBD1 (6 bases). The CDR3 extends over 13 amino acids. Per the germline V gene, CDR1 is SNHLY and CDR2 is FYNNEI. V was shortened by 5 bases and J by 5 bases, with 12 bases between the two germline ends. DNA of the CDR3: TGTGCCAGCAGTCCACACAGGGAAACTGAAGCTTTCTTT. Translated, it gives CASSPHRETEAFF.

This clone came up once. V and J are TRBV6-1 and TRBJ2-7; D may be TRBD1 (5 bases). CDR1 is MNHNS and CDR2 is SASEGT in the germline V gene. The CDR3 consists of 15 residues. V was shortened by 0 bases and J by 2 bases, with 11 bases between the two germline ends. The CDR3 nucleotides read TGTGCCAGCAGTGAAGCGCCGGCAGGGCCCTACGAGCAGTACTTC. This sequence encodes CASSEAPAGPYEQYF.

The V and J genes are TRBV2 and TRBJ1-4, with D tentatively TRBD1 (5 bases). V gave up 2 bases and J gave up 5 bases, with 27 bases separating them. The CDR3 has 20 amino acids. Germline V gives CDR1 SNHLY, CDR2 FYNNEI. The CDR3 region has the DNA TGTGCCAGCAGTGAATTTCTTCTCATTCGGTCAAAGGACAAAAATGAAAAACTGTTTTTT. This sequence encodes CASSEFLLIRSKDKNEKLFF.

The chain combines TRBV3-1 (or the pseudogene TRBV3-2) with TRBJ1-1; 7 bases are shared with TRBD1. CDR3 length: 15 amino acids. Germline lookup yields CDR1 LGHDT and CDR2 YNNKEL (reference sequence). The V gene end was trimmed by 3 bases and the J gene end by 8 bases; junction bases not matched to a gene: 12. For the CDR3, the DNA is TGTGCCAGCAGCCACCCGACAGGGCCGGATTCAGAAGCTTTCTTT. The encoded protein is CASSHPTGPDSEAFF.